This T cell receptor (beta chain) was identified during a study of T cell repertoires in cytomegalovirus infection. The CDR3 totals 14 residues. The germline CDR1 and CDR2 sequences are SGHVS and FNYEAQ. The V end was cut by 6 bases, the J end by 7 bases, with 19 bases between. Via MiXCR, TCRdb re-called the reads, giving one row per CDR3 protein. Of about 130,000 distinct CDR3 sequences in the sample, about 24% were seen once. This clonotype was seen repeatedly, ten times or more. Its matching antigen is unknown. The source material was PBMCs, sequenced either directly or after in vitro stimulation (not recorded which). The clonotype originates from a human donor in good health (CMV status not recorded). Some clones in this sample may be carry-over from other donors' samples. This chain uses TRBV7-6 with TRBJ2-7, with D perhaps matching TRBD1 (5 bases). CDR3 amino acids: CASRPWGDHGEQYF. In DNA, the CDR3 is TGTGCCAGCAGGCCGTGGGGCGACCATGGGGAGCAGTACTTC. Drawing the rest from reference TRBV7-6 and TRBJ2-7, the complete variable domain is GAGVSQSPRYKVTKRGQDVALRCDPISGHVSLYWYRQALGQGPEFLTYFNYEAQQDKSGLPNDRFSAERPEGSISTLTIQRTEQRDSAMYRCASRPWGDHGEQYFGPGTRLTVT.